The clone carrying this T cell receptor (beta chain) was seen just once. The data are from a study of blood T cell repertoires in COVID-19. The authors' processing: Nucleated cell counts were estimated from reference gene primer amplification. The table came from immunoSEQ multiplex PCR; TCRdb's copy has only in-frame clones and leaves some out. That table is the source of V, J and clone size, and D and trimming were worked out from the DNA. The sample carries approximately 180,000 clones, 82% recorded once. Germline V gives CDR1 LNHDA, CDR2 SQIVND (reference sequence). CDR3 length: 14 residues. V lost 6 bases, J lost 1 base, and 3 bases stayed unmatched.

This TCR was recovered from a woman in her 70s with acute or convalescent COVID-19. Input material: peripheral blood. This chain uses TRBV19 with TRBJ1-1; 9 bases agree with TRBD1. The CDR3, as DNA: TGTGCCAGTAGCGAGGGACAGGGGAACACTGAAGCTTTCTTT. Translation gives CASSEGQGNTEAFF. Filled out from reference TRBV19 and TRBJ1-1, the complete variable domain reads DGGITQSPKYLFRKEGQNVTLSCEQNLNHDAMYWYRQDPGQGLRLIYYSQIVNDFQKGDIAEGYSVSREKKESFPLTVTSAQKNPTAFYLCASSEGQGNTEAFFGQGTRLTVV.